This T cell receptor beta chain emerged from a study of control samples from healthy donors and cancer patients. Sequencing used immunoSEQ multiplex PCR; TCRdb keeps in-frame clones, though not all of them. The data hold about 120,000 clones, with approximately 94% observed a single time. Germline CDR1 SGHVS, CDR2 FNYEAQ. This CDR3 comprises 16 residues. With 1 base removed from V and 7 bases from J, the gap between germline ends came to 18 bases. This receptor was identified in a man younger than 45 in good health. V and J are TRBV7-6 and TRBJ2-3; D may be TRBD1 (5 bases). Sequenced material: blood. The DNA of the CDR3 is TGTGCCAGCAGCTTAGATAGGGGCCGCCCCTCTAATACGCAGTATTTT. Translating gives CASSLDRGRPSNTQYF.